The 26 T cell receptor beta chains in this list originate from one sample, sequenced in a study of glioma-infiltrating T cells after dendritic cell vaccination. Assay: immunoSEQ multiplex PCR; the TCRdb copy retains only in-frame clones and omits some. The sample records around 92,000 clones, around 80% being singletons. Time point specified: after dendritic cell vaccination, including at tumor progression/relapse. The sample was blood, taken after dendritic cell vaccination. The receptors here all came from a human donor with glioblastoma.

Only a few counts were recorded for this clone. This sequence joins TRBV9 and TRBJ1-2, with D unclear. The CDR3 contains 14 residues. The V and J ends lost 3 bases and 2 bases respectively, with 11 bases between them. Germline values: CDR1 SGDLS, CDR2 YYNGEE. The chain's CDR3 is CASSASDGNYGYTF. Written as DNA, the CDR3 is TGTGCCAGCAGCGCTAGTGACGGGAACTATGGCTACACCTTC.

V usage is TRBV5-1 and J usage is TRBJ2-3, with 11 nucleotides matching TRBD2. The junction had 10 bases not matched to a gene; V was cut back by 3 bases and J by 7 bases. Germline-derived CDR1 and CDR2 are SGHRS and YFSETQ. This CDR3 is built from 16 residues. As DNA, the CDR3 is TGCGCCAGCAGCTCCCTCTTAGCGGGGGGGCAAAATACGCAGTATTTT. The encoded protein is CASSSLLAGGQNTQYF.

This clone came up a few times. The chain employs TRBV30 and TRBJ1-5; 11 bases fit TRBD1. J was trimmed by 7 bases and V by 2 bases; bases with no gene match: 4. The germline gives CDR1 GTSNPN, CDR2 SVGIG (reference sequence). This CDR3 comprises 14 residues. Here the CDR3 DNA reads TGTGCCTGGAGTACCGGGACAGGGGGACAGCCCCAGCATTTT. This translates into CAWSTGTGGQPQHF.

The chain recombines TRBV6-1 with TRBJ1-1, with D tentatively TRBD1 (5 bases). The germline V gene encodes CDR1 MNHNS and CDR2 SASEGT. This CDR3 contains 12 residues. CDR3 residues: CSTGGMNTEAFF. CDR3 in DNA: TGTTCCACGGGGGGTATGAACACTGAAGCTTTCTTT.

With regard to this clone: Other DNA sequences in the sample encode the same CDR3. This chain connects TRBV5-1 to TRBJ2-1; TRBD2 agrees at 15 bases. This CDR3 is 18 amino acids long. Unmatched junction bases numbered 10, after V lost 4 bases and J lost 5 bases. Germline V gene sequence: CDR1 SGHRS, CDR2 YFSETQ. This CDR3 reads CASSPGTSGGSGHNEQFF. The DNA for the CDR3 is TGCGCCAGCAGCCCCGGGACTAGCGGGGGGTCAGGCCACAATGAGCAGTTCTTC.

V and J are TRBV27 and TRBJ2-1; tentatively, D is TRBD2 (5 bases). The CDR3 is made up of 15 amino acids. CDR1 is MNHEY, CDR2 SMNVEV, per germline (reference sequence). The ends were cut back, 7 bases at V and 0 bases at J, with 13 bases in the middle. Here the CDR3 reads CASTPRGLSYNEQFF. The CDR3, as DNA: TGTGCCAGCACCCCTCGAGGGCTCTCCTACAATGAGCAGTTCTTC.

The chain is built from TRBV29-1 and TRBJ1-2; 9 bases match TRBD1. Losses at the gene ends were 6 bases for V and 8 bases for J; bases not matched to a gene: 10. Germline V CDR1 and CDR2: SQVTM, ANQGSEA. The length of the CDR3 is 13 residues. In DNA, the CDR3 is TGCAGCGTGGGGGACAGGGATTTGAAAGGCTACACCTTC. The encoded protein is CSVGDRDLKGYTF.

This clone occurred a few times. V gene TRBV28 combines with J gene TRBJ2-1, with a tentative D call TRBD1 (5 bases). Germline values: CDR1 MDHEN, CDR2 SYDVKM. The CDR3 has 16 residues. Trimming removed 6 bases from V and 1 base from J, with 16 bases in between. The CDR3 sequence is CASRPQEFTSYNEQFF. Written as DNA, the CDR3 is TGTGCCAGCAGACCACAGGAATTTACTTCCTACAATGAGCAGTTCTTC.

The gene calls are TRBV5-4 and TRBJ2-7, with a weak D call TRBD1 (5 bases). V lost 3 bases, J lost 1 base, and 8 bases lay in between. Germline-derived CDR1 and CDR2 are SGHNT and YYREEE (reference sequence). The CDR3 is 13 residues long. Written as DNA, the CDR3 is TGTGCCAGCAGCTCTACAGGTTCCTACGAGCAGTACTTC. Its translation is CASSSTGSYEQYF.

The CDR3 DNA follows: TGCGCCAGCAGCCAATCTTCGGGACAGCCTAATGGCTACACCTTC. Translating it yields CASSQSSGQPNGYTF. The V and J genes are TRBV4-1 and TRBJ1-2; 7 bases line up with TRBD1. CDR3 length: 15 residues. Germline CDR1 is MGHRA and CDR2 is YSYEKL. V was clipped by 2 bases and J by 6 bases; unmatched bases: 9.

The rearrangement links TRBV10-1 to TRBJ1-1, with 10 bases aligning to TRBD1. V was pared by 6 bases and J by 0 bases, with 4 bases of the junction left unmatched. Germline V gives CDR1 WNHNN, CDR2 SYGVQD (reference sequence). The CDR3 runs 15 residues. This CDR3 reads CASRRDRGLNTEAFF. The DNA of the CDR3 is TGCGCCAGCAGACGGGACAGGGGATTGAACACTGAAGCTTTCTTT.

The chain is built from TRBV21-1 and TRBJ2-6; the table's D call, TRBD2, was not checked against the DNA. TRBV21-1 is marked as a pseudogene. The CDR3 length is 20 residues. Written as DNA, the CDR3 is TGTGCCAGCCGGACCGTTTGGCGCAGGGAGGGCTCATCCGGGGCCAACGTCCTGACTTTC. Its protein product is CASRTVWRREGSSGANVLTF.

This sequence joins TRBV6-5 and TRBJ2-7, with D uncertain. Germline CDR1 MNHEY, CDR2 SVGAGI. The CDR3 extends over 12 amino acids. Trimming took 3 bases from V and 7 from J, leaving 10 bases between them. The CDR3 DNA is TGTGCCAGCAGTTATAGAGGAATTGAGCAGTACTTC. Protein product: CASSYRGIEQYF.

The V call is TRBV28, the J call TRBJ1-2, with D possibly TRBD1 on 6 matching bases. Germline values: CDR1 MDHEN, CDR2 SYDVKM. The CDR3 runs to 14 residues. Trimming left V 6 bases short and J 7 bases short, with 18 bases between. The CDR3 DNA sequence: TGTGCCAGCAGGGGTGGAGGGAGGGGGAGTGGCTACACCTTC. It specifies CASRGGGRGSGYTF.

The chain recombines TRBV7-2 with TRBJ2-5; 7 positions agree with TRBD2. Trimming took 4 bases from V and 1 from J; bases not matched to a gene: 12. The CDR3 runs to 17 residues. Germline values: CDR1 SGHTA, CDR2 FQGNSA. The CDR3 DNA follows: TGTGCCAGCAGCTGGTCTACTAGCGTTCGGGGCCAAGAGACCCAGTACTTC. It is translated as CASSWSTSVRGQETQYF.

V and J are TRBV6-5 and TRBJ2-7, with D possibly matching TRBD1 (6 bases). Per germline, CDR1 MNHEY and CDR2 SVGAGI. The CDR3 has 13 amino acids. V shed 6 bases and J shed 5 bases, with 14 bases lying between them. This CDR3 is CASRKTGSHEQYF. Here the CDR3 DNA reads TGTGCCAGCAGAAAAACAGGGAGCCACGAGCAGTACTTC.

V is TRBV11-2 and J is TRBJ1-1; D call uncertain. Germline CDR1 and CDR2: SGHAT and FQNNGV. The V gene lost 5 bases and the J gene lost 6 bases, with 16 bases spanning the gap. This CDR3 spans 14 amino acids. The CDR3 protein is CASSQAGRVAEAFF. The CDR3 DNA follows: TGTGCCAGCAGCCAAGCGGGTAGGGTGGCTGAAGCTTTCTTT.

V gene TRBV28 combines with J gene TRBJ1-1; a weak D match, TRBD1 (5 bases). The V end lost 7 bases, the J end lost 4 bases, and 13 bases lay between the germline ends. The germline V gene encodes CDR1 MDHEN and CDR2 SYDVKM. The CDR3 spans 13 residues. CDR3 in amino acids: CASKITGPTEAFF. As DNA, the CDR3 is TGTGCCAGCAAAATAACAGGCCCCACTGAAGCTTTCTTT.

The J gene is TRBJ2-3, the V gene TRBV9, with TRBD2 as a possible D gene (6 bases). Trimming shortened V by 1 base and J by 6 bases, and 15 bases separated the two germline ends. There are 15 residues in the CDR3. CDR1 is SGDLS and CDR2 is YYNGEE in the germline V gene. The CDR3 DNA reads TGTGCCAGCAGCGTACAAGCGGGTAGGGTGGATACGCAGTATTTT. It encodes CASSVQAGRVDTQYF.

The chain links TRBV6-1 to TRBJ1-1, with a weak D call TRBD1 (6 bases). This CDR3 region has 14 residues. Germline values: CDR1 MNHNS, CDR2 SASEGT. V lost 7 bases and J 2 bases, leaving 14 bases between the germline ends. The CDR3 DNA reads as TGTGCCAGCACCAAGGGGGACATCAACACTGAAGCTTTCTTT. It yields the protein CASTKGDINTEAFF.

The chain employs TRBV10-1 and TRBJ2-3, with TRBD2 identical over 8 bases. The CDR3 runs 16 residues. Germline V lookup: CDR1 WNHNN, CDR2 SYGVQD (reference sequence). After removal of 6 bases from V and 5 bases from J, the junction contained 13 bases not matched to a gene. The DNA for the CDR3 is TGCGCCAGCAGCCGTGCTGAAGCGGGGGTCGAAGATACGCAGTATTTT. It translates to CASSRAEAGVEDTQYF.

The V and J genes are TRBV7-9 and TRBJ2-7; no clear D gene. CDR3 length equals 14 residues. The V gene lost 1 base and the J gene lost 5 bases, with 12 bases spanning the gap. Germline V CDR1 and CDR2: SEHNR, FQNEAQ (reference sequence). CDR3 residues: CASSLVPVVDEQYF. The CDR3 DNA reads TGTGCCAGCAGCTTAGTGCCAGTTGTGGACGAGCAGTACTTC.

The chain joins TRBV2 to TRBJ1-5; D is perhaps TRBD1 (5 bases). The ends were cut back, 2 bases at V and 6 bases at J, with 11 bases in the middle. Germline CDR1 and CDR2: SNHLY and FYNNEI. The CDR3 length is 14 residues. CDR3 in DNA: TGTGCCAGCAGTGAACCGGGGGTCGCTCAGCCCCAGCATTTT. It codes for CASSEPGVAQPQHF. The whole variable domain, filled in from reference TRBV2 and TRBJ1-5, reads EPEVTQTPSHQVTQMGQEVILRCVPISNHLYFYWYRQILGQKVEFLVSFYNNEISEKSEIFDDQFSVERPDGSNFTLKIRSTKLEDSAMYFCASSEPGVAQPQHFGDGTRLSIL.

This clone came up once. The chain has TRBV28 and TRBJ1-2; perhaps TRBD1 as D (6 bases). V lost 6 bases and J 4 bases, leaving 15 bases between the germline ends. Germline CDR1 reads MDHEN; CDR2 reads SYDVKM. The CDR3 extends over 14 amino acids. The CDR3 here is CASRTGPPGYGYTF. The CDR3 nucleotides read TGTGCCAGCAGGACAGGTCCTCCAGGCTATGGCTACACCTTC.

This sequence joins TRBV5-1 and TRBJ1-2; 9 bases agree with TRBD1. This CDR3 contains 15 residues. Germline CDR1 and CDR2: SGHRS and YFSETQ. J was trimmed by 7 bases and V by 3 bases; bases with no gene match: 10. The chain's CDR3 is CASSSYPGTGIGYTF. The CDR3 nucleotides read TGCGCCAGCAGCTCCTACCCCGGGACAGGGATTGGCTACACCTTC.

V and J are TRBV6-6 and TRBJ2-3, with 9 nucleotides matching TRBD2. Germline lookup yields CDR1 MNHNY and CDR2 SVGAGI (reference sequence). The V gene end was trimmed by 6 bases and the J gene end by 2 bases; junction bases not matched to a gene: 9. The CDR3 extends over 16 amino acids. The CDR3 nucleotides read TGTGCCAGCAGCCGCCTAGCGGGGTTACCCACAGATACGCAGTATTTT. Translation gives CASSRLAGLPTDTQYF.